The entry below gives a single T cell receptor beta chain sequence along with its context. The read ends 3 residues before the CDR3 terminus; that terminus is restored from the germline J gene. The sample originates from a study of T cells in women clearing cervical HPV infection. The overall study: Controls were women whose single incident HPV16 infection cleared within 12 months without precancer or cancer.

Dot-blot hybridization genotyped cervical HPV amplified with MY09/MY11 PCR. The germline V gene has CDR1 SEHNR and CDR2 FQNEAQ (reference sequence). The CDR3 sequence is 14 residues long. This table comes from immunoSEQ multiplex PCR, and its TCRdb copy is limited to in-frame clones, with some not included. The sample includes approximately 30,000 clones. The source of this sequence is a woman aged 18 to 69 with a cervical HPV16 infection that either progressed to CIN3+ or cleared (not recorded which). Input material: blood buffy coat. V and J are TRBV7-9 and TRBJ1-2, with 7 bases lining up with TRBD1. CDR3 DNA, as far as it was read: TGTGCCAGCAGCCCTCTCGGGACAGCTTACGAC. Its translation is CASSPLGTAYD. The full CDR3 sequence reads CASSPLGTAYDYTF.